The clone carrying this T cell receptor (beta chain) appeared a few times. The antigen is not known. This sample was taken from a study of response to subunit inactivated influenza vaccine. Study-level findings and limits: Few additional T cells are recruited per seasonal influenza vaccination, authors suggested.

TCRdb passed the RT-PCR reads through MiXCR, listing each CDR3 protein once. The table shows approximately 530,000 distinct CDR3 sequences, with approximately 7.2% occurring only once. With 5 bases removed from V and 4 bases from J, the gap between germline ends came to 12 bases. Germline V gene sequence: CDR1 SGHTA, CDR2 FQGNSA. This CDR3 contains 13 residues. This TCR was recovered from a man aged 50 to 69 who received an inactivated influenza vaccine. Here the sequenced sample was PBMCs from blood, taken 23 months after vaccination. V usage is TRBV7-2 and J usage is TRBJ2-7; no clear D. The CDR3 sequence: CASSPRSAYEQYF. The DNA of the CDR3 is TGTGCCAGCAGCCCGAGAAGCGCTTACGAGCAGTACTTC.